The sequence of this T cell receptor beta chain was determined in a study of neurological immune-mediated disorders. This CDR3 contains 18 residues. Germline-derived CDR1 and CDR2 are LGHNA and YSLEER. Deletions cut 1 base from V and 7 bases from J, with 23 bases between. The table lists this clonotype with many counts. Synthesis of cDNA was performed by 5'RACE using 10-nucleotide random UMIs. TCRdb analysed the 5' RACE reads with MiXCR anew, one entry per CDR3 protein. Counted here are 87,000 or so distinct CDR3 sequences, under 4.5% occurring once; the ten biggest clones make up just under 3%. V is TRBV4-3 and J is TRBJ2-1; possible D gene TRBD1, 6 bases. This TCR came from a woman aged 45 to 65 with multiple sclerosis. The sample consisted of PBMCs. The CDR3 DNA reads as TGCGCCAGCAGCCAAGCCCTTATGAGGACAGACCGAACAAATGAGCAGTTCTTC. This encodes CASSQALMRTDRTNEQFF.